Included here is one TCR beta chain sequence, with context. A much larger clone sits a single nucleotide away, making a read error possible. Each sample had at least 7 million PBMCs isolated. The data originate from a study of blood T cells in healthy people across ages. The second PCR ran about 6 to 11 cycles with a sample-barcoded 5' primer and J-beta primers. MiXCR, applied by TCRdb to the 5' RACE reads, yields one record per CDR3 protein. The table includes roughly 1.9 million distinct CDR3 sequences, roughly 43% detected once. This CDR3 region has 13 residues. Germline values: CDR1 SQVTM, CDR2 ANQGSEA.

Sample: blood. The J gene is TRBJ2-5, the V gene TRBV29-1, with D tentatively TRBD1 (5 bases). The closer fit of TRBJ2-1 to the DNA end suggests the J call may be wrong. This receptor was identified in a human donor in good health. CDR3 sequence (DNA): TGCAGCGTTGAAGACGACAGACAAGAGACCCAGTTCTTC. This gives the protein CSVEDDRQETQFF.